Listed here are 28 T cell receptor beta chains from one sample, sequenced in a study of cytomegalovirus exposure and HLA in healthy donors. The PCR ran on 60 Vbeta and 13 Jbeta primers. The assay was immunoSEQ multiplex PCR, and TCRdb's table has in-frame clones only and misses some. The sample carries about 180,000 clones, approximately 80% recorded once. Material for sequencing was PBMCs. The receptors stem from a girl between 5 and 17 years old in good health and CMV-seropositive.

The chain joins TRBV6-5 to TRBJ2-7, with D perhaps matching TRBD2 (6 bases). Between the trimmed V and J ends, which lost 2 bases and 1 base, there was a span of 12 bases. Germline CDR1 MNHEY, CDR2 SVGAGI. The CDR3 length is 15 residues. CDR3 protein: CASSYGGITSYEQYF. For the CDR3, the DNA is TGTGCCAGCAGTTACGGCGGGATTACATCCTACGAGCAGTACTTC.

CDR3 nucleotides: TGTGCCAGCAGTCTTAGCGGGACCCTAAACGAGCAGTACTTC. Translation: CASSLSGTLNEQYF. The J gene is TRBJ2-7, the V gene TRBV7-6; the match to TRBD2 covers 8 bases. V lost 6 bases and J lost 5; bases outside the gene matches: 9. CDR1 is SGHVS, CDR2 FNYEAQ, per germline. The CDR3 extends over 14 amino acids.

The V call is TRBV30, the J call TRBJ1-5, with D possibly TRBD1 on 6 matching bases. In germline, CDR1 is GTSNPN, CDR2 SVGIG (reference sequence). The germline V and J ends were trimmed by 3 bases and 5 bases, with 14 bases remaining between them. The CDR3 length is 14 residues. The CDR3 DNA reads TGTGCCTGGAGAGGGGGGGCAGGGCATCAGCCCCAGCATTTT. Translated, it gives CAWRGGAGHQPQHF.

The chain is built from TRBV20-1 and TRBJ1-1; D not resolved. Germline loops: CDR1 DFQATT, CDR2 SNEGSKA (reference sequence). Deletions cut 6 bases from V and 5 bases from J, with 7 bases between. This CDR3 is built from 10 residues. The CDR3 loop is CSAPGTEAFF. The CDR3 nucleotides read TGCAGTGCCCCGGGGACTGAAGCTTTCTTT.

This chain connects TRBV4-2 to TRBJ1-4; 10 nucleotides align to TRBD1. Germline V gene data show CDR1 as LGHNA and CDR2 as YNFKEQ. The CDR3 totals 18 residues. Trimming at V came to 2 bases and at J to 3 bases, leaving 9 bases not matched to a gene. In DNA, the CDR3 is TGTGCCAGCAGCCAAAAGACAGGGGGCAGTTCCCCTAATGAAAAACTGTTTTTT. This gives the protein CASSQKTGGSSPNEKLFF.

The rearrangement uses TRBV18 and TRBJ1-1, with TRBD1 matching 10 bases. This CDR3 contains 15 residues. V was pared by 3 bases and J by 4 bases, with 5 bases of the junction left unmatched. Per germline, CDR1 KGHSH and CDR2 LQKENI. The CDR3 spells CASSPRQGASTEAFF. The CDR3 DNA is TGTGCCAGCTCACCCCGACAGGGGGCAAGCACTGAAGCTTTCTTT.

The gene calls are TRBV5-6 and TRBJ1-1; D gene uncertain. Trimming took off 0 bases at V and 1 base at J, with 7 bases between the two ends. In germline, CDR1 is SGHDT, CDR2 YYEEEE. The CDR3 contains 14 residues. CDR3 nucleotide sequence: TGTGCCAGCAGCTTGGAAGTAGAGAACACTGAAGCTTTCTTT. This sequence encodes CASSLEVENTEAFF.

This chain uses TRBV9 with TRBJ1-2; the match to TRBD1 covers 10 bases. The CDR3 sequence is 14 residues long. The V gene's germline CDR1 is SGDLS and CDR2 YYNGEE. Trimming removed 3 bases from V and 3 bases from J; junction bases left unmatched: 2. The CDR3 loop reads CASSADRGYYGYTF. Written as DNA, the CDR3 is TGTGCCAGCAGCGCGGACAGGGGGTACTATGGCTACACCTTC.

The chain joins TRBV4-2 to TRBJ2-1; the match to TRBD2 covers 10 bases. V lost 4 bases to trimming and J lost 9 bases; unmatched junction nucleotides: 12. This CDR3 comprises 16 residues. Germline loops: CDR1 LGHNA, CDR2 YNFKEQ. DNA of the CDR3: TGTGCCAGCAGCCCGTTCCCAGCGGGAGGGCAGCGTGAGCAGTTCTTC. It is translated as CASSPFPAGGQREQFF.

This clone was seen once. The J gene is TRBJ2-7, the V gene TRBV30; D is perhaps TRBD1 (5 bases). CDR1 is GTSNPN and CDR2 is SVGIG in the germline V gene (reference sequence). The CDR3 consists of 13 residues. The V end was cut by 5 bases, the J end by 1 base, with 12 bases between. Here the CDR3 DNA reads TGTGCCTGGTACAGGACGGATTCCTACGAGCAGTACTTC. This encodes CAWYRTDSYEQYF.

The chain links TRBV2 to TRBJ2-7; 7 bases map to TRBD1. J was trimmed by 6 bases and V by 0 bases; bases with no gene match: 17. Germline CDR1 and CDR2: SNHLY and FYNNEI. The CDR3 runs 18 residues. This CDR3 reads CASSEAGDSALPWVEQYF. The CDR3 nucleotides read TGTGCCAGCAGTGAAGCAGGGGACAGCGCCCTTCCTTGGGTCGAGCAGTACTTC.

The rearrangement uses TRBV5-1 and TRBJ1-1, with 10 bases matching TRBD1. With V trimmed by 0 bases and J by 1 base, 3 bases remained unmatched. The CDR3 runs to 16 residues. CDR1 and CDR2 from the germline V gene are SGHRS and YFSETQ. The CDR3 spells CASSLARTGGNTEAFF. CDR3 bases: TGCGCCAGCAGCTTGGCCAGGACAGGGGGGAACACTGAAGCTTTCTTT.

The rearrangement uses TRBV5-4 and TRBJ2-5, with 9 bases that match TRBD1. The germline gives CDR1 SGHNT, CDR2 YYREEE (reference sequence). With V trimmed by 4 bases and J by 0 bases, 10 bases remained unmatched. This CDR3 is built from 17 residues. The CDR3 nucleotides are TGTGCCAGCAGCACAGAGACAGGGGGAGTTAACCAAGAGACCCAGTACTTC. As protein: CASSTETGGVNQETQYF. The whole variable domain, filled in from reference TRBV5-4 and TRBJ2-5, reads ETGVTQSPTHLIKTRGQQVTLRCSSQSGHNTVSWYQQALGQGPQFIFQYYREEENGRGNFPPRFSGLQFPNYSSELNVNALELDDSALYLCASSTETGGVNQETQYFGPGTRLLVL.

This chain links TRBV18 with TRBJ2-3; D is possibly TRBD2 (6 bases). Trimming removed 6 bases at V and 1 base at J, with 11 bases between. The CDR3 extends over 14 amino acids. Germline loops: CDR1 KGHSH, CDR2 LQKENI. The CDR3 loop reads CASSPWGGTDTQYF. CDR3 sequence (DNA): TGTGCCAGCTCTCCCTGGGGGGGCACAGATACGCAGTATTTT.

Here the CDR3 reads CASRPWDLSYNEQFF. CDR3 nucleotides: TGCGCCAGCCGACCGTGGGACTTATCCTACAATGAGCAGTTCTTC. The rearrangement links TRBV5-1 to TRBJ2-1; weak D call: TRBD2 (6 bases). There are 15 residues in the CDR3. V was clipped by 7 bases and J by 1 base, with 15 bases between them. CDR1 is SGHRS, CDR2 YFSETQ, per germline.

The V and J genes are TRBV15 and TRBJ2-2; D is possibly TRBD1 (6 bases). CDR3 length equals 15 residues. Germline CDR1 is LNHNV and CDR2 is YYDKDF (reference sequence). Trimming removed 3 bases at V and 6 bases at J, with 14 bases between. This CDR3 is CATSSYRVGAGELFF. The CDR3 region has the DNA TGTGCCACCAGCAGTTACAGGGTCGGAGCCGGGGAGCTGTTTTTT.

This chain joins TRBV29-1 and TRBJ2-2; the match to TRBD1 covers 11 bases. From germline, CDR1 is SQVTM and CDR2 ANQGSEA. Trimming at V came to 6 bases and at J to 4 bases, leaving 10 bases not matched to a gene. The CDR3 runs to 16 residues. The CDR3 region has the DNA TGCAGCGTGAAGGACCGGGACAGGGGGATCACCGGGGAGCTGTTTTTT. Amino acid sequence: CSVKDRDRGITGELFF.

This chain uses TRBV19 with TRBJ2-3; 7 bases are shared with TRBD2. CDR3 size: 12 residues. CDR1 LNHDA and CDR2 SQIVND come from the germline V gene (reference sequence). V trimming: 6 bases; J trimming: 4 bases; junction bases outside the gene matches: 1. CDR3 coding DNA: TGTGCCAGTAGGACTAGCCCAGATACGCAGTATTTT. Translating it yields CASRTSPDTQYF.

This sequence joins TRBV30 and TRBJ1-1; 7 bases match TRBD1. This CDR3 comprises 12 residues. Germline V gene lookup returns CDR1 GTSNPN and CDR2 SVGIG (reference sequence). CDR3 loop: CAHTQGTTEAFF. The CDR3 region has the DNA TGTGCTCATACACAGGGGACCACTGAAGCTTTCTTT.

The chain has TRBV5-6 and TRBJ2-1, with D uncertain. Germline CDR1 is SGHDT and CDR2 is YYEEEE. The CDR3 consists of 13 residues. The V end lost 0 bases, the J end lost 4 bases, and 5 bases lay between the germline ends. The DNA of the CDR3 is TGTGCCAGCAGCTTGGCCCGGTACAATGAGCAGTTCTTC. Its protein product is CASSLARYNEQFF.

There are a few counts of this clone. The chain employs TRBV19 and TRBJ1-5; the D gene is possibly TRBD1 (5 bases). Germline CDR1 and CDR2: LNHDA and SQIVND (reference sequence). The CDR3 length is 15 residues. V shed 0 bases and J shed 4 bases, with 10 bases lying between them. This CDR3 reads CASSIDRGSNQPQHF. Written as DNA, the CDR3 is TGTGCCAGTAGTATAGATAGGGGATCGAATCAGCCCCAGCATTTT.

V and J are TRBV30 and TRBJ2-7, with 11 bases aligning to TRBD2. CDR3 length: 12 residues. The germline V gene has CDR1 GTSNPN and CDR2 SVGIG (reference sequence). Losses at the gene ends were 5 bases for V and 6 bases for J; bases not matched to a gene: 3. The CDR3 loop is CAWGLAGVEQYF. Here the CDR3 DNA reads TGTGCCTGGGGACTAGCGGGTGTCGAGCAGTACTTC.

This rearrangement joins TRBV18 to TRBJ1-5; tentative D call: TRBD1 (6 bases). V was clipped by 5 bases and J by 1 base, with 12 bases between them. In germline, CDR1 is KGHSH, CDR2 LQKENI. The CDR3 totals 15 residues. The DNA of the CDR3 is TGTGCCAGCTCAACGACAGGACAAAGCAATCAGCCCCAGCATTTT. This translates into CASSTTGQSNQPQHF.

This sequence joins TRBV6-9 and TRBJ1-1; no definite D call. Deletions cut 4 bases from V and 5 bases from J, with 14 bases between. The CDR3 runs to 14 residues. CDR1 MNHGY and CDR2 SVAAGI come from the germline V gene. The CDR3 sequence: CASSSEWGGTEAFF. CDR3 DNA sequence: TGTGCCAGCAGTTCGGAATGGGGAGGGACTGAAGCTTTCTTT.

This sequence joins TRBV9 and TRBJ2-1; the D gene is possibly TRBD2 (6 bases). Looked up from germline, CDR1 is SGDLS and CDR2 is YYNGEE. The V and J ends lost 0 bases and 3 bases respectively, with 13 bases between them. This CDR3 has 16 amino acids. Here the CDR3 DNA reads TGTGCCAGCAGCGTAGACGGGGGAATGAACTACAATGAGCAGTTCTTC. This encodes CASSVDGGMNYNEQFF.

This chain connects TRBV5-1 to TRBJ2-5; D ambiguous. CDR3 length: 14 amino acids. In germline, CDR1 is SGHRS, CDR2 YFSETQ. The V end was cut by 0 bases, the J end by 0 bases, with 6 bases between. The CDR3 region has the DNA TGCGCCAGCAGCTTGGCTTCGTACCAAGAGACCCAGTACTTC. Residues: CASSLASYQETQYF.

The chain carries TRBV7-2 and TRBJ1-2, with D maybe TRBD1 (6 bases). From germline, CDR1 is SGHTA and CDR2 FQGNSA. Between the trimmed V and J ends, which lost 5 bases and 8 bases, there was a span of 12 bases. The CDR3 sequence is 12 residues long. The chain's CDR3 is CASSLTGWGYTF. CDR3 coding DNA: TGTGCCAGCAGCCTGACAGGTTGGGGCTACACCTTC. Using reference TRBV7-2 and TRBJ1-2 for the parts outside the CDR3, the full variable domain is GAGVSQSPSNKVTEKGKDVELRCDPISGHTALYWYRQSLGQGLEFLIYFQGNSAPDKSGLPSDRFSAERTGGSVSTLTIQRTQQEDSAVYLCASSLTGWGYTFGSGTRLTVV.

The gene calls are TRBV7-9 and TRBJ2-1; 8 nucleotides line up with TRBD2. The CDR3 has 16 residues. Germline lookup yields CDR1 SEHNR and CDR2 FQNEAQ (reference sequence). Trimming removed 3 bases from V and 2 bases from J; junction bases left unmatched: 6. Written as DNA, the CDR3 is TGTGCCAGCAGCTTCGGGAGCGGGAGACCCTACAATGAGCAGTTCTTC. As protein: CASSFGSGRPYNEQFF.